This T cell receptor (beta chain) derives from a study of T cell clones after liver transplantation. At the level of the study: As an antigen-independent comparator, third-party-reactive TCRbeta sequences came from pre-transplant mixed lymphocyte reactions.

Here immunoSEQ multiplex PCR was the method, and the copy in TCRdb shows in-frame clones only, minus some. This table has about 74,000 clones, 80% appearing once. This CDR3 spans 15 amino acids. Unmatched junction bases numbered 8, after V lost 4 bases and J lost 3 bases. Concerning this clone itself: Its target is not known.

General study results and limits: Post-transplant time points were not standardized, so conclusions are preliminary.

Unstimulated PBMCs were sorted into CD3+CD4+ and CD3+CD8+ populations. This chain joins TRBV5-7 and TRBJ1-2, with 8 nucleotides matching TRBD1. TRBV5-7 is placed among ORFs of uncertain function. The sequencing here drew on CD4+ T cells from blood, taken before liver transplant. The clonotype comes from a human donor who received a liver transplant. The CDR3 DNA is TGTGCCAGCAGCGGTGGACAGGGTTTTCACTATGGCTACACCTTC. Its translation is CASSGGQGFHYGYTF.